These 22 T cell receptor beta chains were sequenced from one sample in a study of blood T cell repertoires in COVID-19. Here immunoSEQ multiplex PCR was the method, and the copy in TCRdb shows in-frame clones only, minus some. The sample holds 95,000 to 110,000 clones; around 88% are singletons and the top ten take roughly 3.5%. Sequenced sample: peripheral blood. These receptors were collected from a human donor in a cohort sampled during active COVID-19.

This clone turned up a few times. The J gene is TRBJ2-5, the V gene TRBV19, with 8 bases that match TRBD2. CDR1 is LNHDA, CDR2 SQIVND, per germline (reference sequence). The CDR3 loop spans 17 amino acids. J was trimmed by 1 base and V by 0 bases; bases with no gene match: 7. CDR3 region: CASSIDLAGGPQETQYF. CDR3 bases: TGTGCCAGTAGTATAGATCTGGCGGGAGGACCCCAAGAGACCCAGTACTTC. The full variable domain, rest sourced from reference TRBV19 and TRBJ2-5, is DGGITQSPKYLFRKEGQNVTLSCEQNLNHDAMYWYRQDPGQGLRLIYYSQIVNDFQKGDIAEGYSVSREKKESFPLTVTSAQKNPTAFYLCASSIDLAGGPQETQYFGPGTRLLVL.

This CDR3 is CASSIGARGETQYF. In DNA form, the CDR3 reads TGTGCCAGTAGTATCGGTGCCAGAGGAGAGACCCAGTACTTC. The V call is TRBV19, the J call TRBJ2-5; D gene ambiguous. Germline CDR1 is LNHDA and CDR2 is SQIVND (reference sequence). Between the trimmed V and J ends, which lost 3 bases and 4 bases, there was a span of 12 bases. The CDR3 runs 14 residues.

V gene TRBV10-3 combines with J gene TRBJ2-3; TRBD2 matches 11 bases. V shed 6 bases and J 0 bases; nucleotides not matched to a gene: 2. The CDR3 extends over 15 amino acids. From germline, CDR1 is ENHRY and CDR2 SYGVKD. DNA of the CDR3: TGTGCCATCAGGACTAGCGGGACTAGCACAGATACGCAGTATTTT. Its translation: CAIRTSGTSTDTQYF.

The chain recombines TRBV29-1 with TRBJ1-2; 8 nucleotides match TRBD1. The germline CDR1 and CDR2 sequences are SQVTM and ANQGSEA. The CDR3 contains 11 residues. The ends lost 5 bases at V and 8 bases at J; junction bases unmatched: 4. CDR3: CSVRQGSGYTF. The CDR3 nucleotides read TGCAGCGTTCGACAGGGGTCGGGCTACACCTTC.

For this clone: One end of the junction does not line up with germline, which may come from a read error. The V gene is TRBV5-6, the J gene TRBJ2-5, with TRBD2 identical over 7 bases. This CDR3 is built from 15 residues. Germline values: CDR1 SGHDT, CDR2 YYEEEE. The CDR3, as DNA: TGTGCCAGCACCTTGGGGGGGGACCTCGGGGAGACCCAGTACTTC. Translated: CASTLGGDLGETQYF.

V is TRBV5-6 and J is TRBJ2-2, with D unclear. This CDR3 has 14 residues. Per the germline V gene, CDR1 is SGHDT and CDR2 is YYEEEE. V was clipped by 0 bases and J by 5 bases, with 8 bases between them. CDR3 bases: TGTGCCAGCAGCTTGGGAGGATTGACCGGGGAGCTGTTTTTT. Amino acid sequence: CASSLGGLTGELFF.

CDR3 nucleotides: TGTGCCAGCAGCTGGAGCGGCGGTAGCAATCAGCCCCAGCATTTT. Protein sequence: CASSWSGGSNQPQHF. The V and J genes are TRBV7-8 and TRBJ1-5; D gene unclear. CDR1 SGHVS and CDR2 FQNEAQ come from the germline V gene. The CDR3 sequence is 15 residues long. The ends were cut back, 4 bases at V and 0 bases at J, with 10 bases in the middle.

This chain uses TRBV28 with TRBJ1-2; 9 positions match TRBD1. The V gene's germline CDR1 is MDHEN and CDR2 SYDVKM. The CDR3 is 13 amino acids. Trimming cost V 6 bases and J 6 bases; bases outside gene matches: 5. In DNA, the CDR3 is TGTGCCAGCAGGGCACAGGGGGCGCATGGCTACACCTTC. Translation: CASRAQGAHGYTF.

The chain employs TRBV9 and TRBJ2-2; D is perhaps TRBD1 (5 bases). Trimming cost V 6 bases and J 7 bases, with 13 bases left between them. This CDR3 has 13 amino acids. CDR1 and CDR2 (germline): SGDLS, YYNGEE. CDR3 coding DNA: TGTGCCAGCACCAAGGCAGGGCGCGGGGAGCTGTTTTTT. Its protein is CASTKAGRGELFF.

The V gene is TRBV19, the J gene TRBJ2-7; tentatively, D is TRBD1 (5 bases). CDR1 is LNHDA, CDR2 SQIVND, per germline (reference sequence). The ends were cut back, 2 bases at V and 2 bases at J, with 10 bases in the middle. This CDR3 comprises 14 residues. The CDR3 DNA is TGTGCCAGTAGTATAAACAGGCCCCCCTACGAGCAGTACTTC. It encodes CASSINRPPYEQYF.

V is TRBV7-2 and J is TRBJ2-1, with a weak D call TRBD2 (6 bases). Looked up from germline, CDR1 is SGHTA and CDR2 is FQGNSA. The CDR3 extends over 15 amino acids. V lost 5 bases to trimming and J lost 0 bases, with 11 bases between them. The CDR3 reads CASSLREYSYNEQFF. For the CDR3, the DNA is TGTGCCAGCAGCCTACGGGAGTACTCCTACAATGAGCAGTTCTTC.

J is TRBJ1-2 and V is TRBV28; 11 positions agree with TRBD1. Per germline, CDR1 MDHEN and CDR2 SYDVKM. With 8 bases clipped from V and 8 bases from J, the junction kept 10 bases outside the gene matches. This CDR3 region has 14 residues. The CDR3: CASQDRTGGAGYTF. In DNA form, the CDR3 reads TGTGCCAGCCAAGATAGGACAGGGGGCGCGGGCTACACCTTC.

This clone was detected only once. DNA of the CDR3: TGTGCCAGCAGTTTATATTCCGGGAGTGTGGCCTACGAGCAGTACTTC. This codes for CASSLYSGSVAYEQYF. V is TRBV27 and J is TRBJ2-7, with D perhaps TRBD2 (6 bases). With 1 base removed from V and 2 bases from J, the gap between germline ends came to 15 bases. The germline V gene has CDR1 MNHEY and CDR2 SMNVEV (reference sequence). The CDR3 sequence is 16 residues long.

CDR3 protein: CASSAPSRDKTDTQYF. CDR3 nucleotide sequence: TGTGCCAGCAGCGCGCCCTCCCGGGACAAGACAGATACGCAGTATTTT. The chain combines TRBV9 with TRBJ2-3; D might be TRBD1 (6 bases). Germline CDR1 reads SGDLS; CDR2 reads YYNGEE. This CDR3 has 16 residues. The germline V and J ends were trimmed by 3 bases and 3 bases, with 17 bases remaining between them.

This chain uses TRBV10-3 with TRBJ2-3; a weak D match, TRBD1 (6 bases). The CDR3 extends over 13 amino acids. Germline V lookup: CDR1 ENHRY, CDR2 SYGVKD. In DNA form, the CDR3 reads TGTGCATCAGGGTACAGGGCGGAAGATACGCAGTATTTT. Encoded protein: CASGYRAEDTQYF.

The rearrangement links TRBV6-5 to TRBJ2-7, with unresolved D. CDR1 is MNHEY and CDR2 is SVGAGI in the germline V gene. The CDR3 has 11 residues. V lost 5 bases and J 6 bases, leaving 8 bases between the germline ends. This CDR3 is CASSPQPEQYF. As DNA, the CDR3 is TGTGCCAGCAGTCCACAGCCCGAGCAGTACTTC.

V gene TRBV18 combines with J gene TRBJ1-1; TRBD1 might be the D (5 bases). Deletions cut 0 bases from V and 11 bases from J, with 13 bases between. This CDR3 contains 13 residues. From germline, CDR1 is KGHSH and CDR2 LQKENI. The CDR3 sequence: CASSPPPPGPAFF. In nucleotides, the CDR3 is TGTGCCAGCTCACCACCCCCCCCAGGGCCGGCTTTCTTT.

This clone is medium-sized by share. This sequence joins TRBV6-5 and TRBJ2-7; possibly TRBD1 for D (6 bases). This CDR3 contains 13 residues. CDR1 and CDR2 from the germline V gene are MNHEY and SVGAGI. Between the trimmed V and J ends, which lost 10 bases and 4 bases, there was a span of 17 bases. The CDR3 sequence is CATQGQSHYEQYF. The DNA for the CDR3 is TGTGCCACACAGGGACAATCACATTACGAGCAGTACTTC.

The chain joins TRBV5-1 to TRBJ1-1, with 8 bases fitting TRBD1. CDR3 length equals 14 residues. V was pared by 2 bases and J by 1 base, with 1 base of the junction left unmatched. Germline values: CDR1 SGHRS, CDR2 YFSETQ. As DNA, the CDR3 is TGCGCCAGCAGCTTAACAGGGGGGAACACTGAAGCTTTCTTT. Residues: CASSLTGGNTEAFF.

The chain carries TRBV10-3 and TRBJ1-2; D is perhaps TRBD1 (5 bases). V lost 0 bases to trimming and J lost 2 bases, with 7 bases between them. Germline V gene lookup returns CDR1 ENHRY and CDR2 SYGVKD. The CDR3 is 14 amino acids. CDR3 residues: CAISESGLNYGYTF. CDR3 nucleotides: TGTGCCATCAGTGAGTCGGGGCTCAACTATGGCTACACCTTC.

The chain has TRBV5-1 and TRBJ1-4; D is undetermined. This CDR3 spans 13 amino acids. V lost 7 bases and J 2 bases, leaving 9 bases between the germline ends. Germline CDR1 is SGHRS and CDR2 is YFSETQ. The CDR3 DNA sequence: TGCGCCAGCTTTGAGGGCACTAATGAAAAACTGTTTTTT. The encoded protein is CASFEGTNEKLFF.

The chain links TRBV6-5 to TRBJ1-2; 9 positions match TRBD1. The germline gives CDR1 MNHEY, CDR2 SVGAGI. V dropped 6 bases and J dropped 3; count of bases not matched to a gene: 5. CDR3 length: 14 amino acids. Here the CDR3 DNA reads TGTGCCAGCAGCTACGGGGACAGGGACTATGGCTACACCTTC. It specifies CASSYGDRDYGYTF.